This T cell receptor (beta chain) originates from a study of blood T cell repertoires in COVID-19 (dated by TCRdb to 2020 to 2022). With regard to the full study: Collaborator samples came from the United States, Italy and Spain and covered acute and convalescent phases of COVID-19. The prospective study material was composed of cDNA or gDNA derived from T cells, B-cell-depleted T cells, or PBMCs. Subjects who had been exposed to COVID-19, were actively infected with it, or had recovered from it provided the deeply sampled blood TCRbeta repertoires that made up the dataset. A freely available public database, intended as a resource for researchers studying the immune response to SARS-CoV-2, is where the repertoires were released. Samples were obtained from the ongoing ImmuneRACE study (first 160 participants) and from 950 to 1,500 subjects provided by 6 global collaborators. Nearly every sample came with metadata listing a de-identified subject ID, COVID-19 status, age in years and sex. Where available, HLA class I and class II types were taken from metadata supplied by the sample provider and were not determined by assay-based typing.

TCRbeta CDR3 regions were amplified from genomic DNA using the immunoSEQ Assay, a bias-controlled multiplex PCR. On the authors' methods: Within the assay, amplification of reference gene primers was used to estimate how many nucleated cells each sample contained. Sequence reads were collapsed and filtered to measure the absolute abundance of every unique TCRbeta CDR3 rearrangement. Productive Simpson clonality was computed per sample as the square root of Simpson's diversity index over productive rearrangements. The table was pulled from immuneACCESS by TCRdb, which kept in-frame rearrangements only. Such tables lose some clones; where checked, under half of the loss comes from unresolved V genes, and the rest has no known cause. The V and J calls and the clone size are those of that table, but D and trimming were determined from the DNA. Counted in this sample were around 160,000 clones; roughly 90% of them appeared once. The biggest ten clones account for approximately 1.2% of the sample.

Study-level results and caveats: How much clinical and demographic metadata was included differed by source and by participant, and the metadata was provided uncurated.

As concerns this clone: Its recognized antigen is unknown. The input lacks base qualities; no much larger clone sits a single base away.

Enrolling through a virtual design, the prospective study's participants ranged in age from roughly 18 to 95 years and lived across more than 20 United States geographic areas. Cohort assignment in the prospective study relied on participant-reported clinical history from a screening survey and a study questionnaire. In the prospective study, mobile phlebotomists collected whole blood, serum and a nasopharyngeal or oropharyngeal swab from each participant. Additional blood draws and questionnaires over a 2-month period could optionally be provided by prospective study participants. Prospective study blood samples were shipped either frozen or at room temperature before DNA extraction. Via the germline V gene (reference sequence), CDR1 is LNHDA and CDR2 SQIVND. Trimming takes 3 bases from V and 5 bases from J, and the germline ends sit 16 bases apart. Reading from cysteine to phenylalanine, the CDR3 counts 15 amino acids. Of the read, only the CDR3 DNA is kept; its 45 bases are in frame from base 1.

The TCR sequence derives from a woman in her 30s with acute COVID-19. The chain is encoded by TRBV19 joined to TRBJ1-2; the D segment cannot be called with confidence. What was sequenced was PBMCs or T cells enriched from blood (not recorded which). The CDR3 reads CASSISPLSGYGYTF. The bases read TGTGCCAGTAGTATCAGCCCTCTGTCGGGATATGGCTACACCTTC.